The source of this T cell receptor (beta chain) is a study of blood T cell repertoires in COVID-19. This CDR3 has 16 residues. CDR1 is KGHSH, CDR2 LQKENI, per germline. The germline V and J ends were trimmed by 0 bases and 0 bases, with 12 bases remaining between them. Enrolment of Seattle patients took place during active infection, and they were followed longitudinally. Measured with immunoSEQ multiplex PCR; TCRdb has only the in-frame clones, and not every one. The table records 150,000 to 200,000 clones, about 88% of them present only once. The chain carries TRBV18 and TRBJ2-7, with D perhaps TRBD1 (5 bases). The sequenced sample was peripheral blood. This clonotype originated in a man between 60 and 70 years old with COVID-19, enrolled during active disease. The DNA of the CDR3 is TGTGCCAGCTCACCACCCGCAGGGCATAGCTCCTACGAGCAGTACTTC. It specifies CASSPPAGHSSYEQYF.